This T cell receptor (beta chain) was recorded in a study of T cells in Graves' hyperthyroidism and ophthalmopathy (dated by TCRdb to the late 2010s). Broadly, across the study: Peripheral blood was sampled at the time of initial diagnosis, prior to any treatment. TCR V-J signatures able to tell the groups apart were searched for in a discovery cohort of 90 to 100 patients, of whom over 40 had Graves' ophthalmopathy and roughly 59 had stable Graves' hyperthyroidism. An independent validation cohort of under 20 hyperthyroidism patients and 17 patients who later progressed to ophthalmopathy tested prospective prediction of ophthalmopathy. The approximately 98 discovery patients were randomly divided into training and test sets at a 7:3 ratio. Thyroid tissue and blood T-cell repertoires from about six Graves' hyperthyroidism patients were also compared in the study. Once sampling was done, hyperthyroidism patients were given methimazole at a starting dose of 30 mg daily, whereas ophthalmopathy patients were given high-dose intravenous methylprednisolone. TCR Vbeta CDR3 sequencing of some 140 peripheral blood samples (roughly 41 ophthalmopathy, some 75 hyperthyroidism and around 17 progressor patients) is reported in the paper.

The TCR beta CDR3 regions were amplified from the RNA transcripts. For the first round of RT-PCR on the TCR CDR3, the HTBI primer set was used together with the Qiagen OneStep RT-PCR kit. The libraries were constructed in a second round of multiplex PCR and then size-selected and purified. The libraries were sequenced on an Illumina HiSeq2000 using paired-end 100 bp reads. In the authors' own workflow: SOAPnuke was used to process the raw data, with reads discarded if the reads contained adapters or uncalled bases, had a mean Phred below 15, or lacked an exact constant-primer or identifier match. COPE v1.2.5 was used to merge high-quality paired reads, and clonotypes were defined as unique nucleotide sequences. MiTCR v1.1 was used to align clonotypes to the IMGT TRBV, TRBD and TRBJ reference segments. The analysis included only V-J combinations with a frequency above 0.0001, which together covered more than 99% of the repertoires. The TCS score was defined as F50 (clonal expansion) divided by E x V (chaos), with BLOSUM62-based TCRdist calculated between CDR3 peptides within each V-J. Welch's t-statistics and random forest reduced roughly 500 V-J features to 13, which were used in a naive Bayes classifier (R e1071). TCRdb reworked the public reads: Q25 trimming with fastp, MiXCR clone assembly, productive beta chains retained. Each entry merges the rows of one CDR3 protein and shows their most common DNA and genes. TCRdb's processing, not the authors', yielded these V and J calls. The sample data list around 600,000 distinct CDR3 sequences, and more than 12% of these were observed just once. The ten largest clones add up to under 15% of the sample.

Ophthalmopathy patients had moderately to severely active disease, with a Clinical Activity Score of 3 or more, a NOSPECS grade of 4 or more, and a disease duration of less than 3 months. Any patient with an uncontrolled infection, another autoimmune disease, pregnancy or lactation was excluded. Diagnoses were established on the basis of clinical symptoms, serum thyroxine and TRAb, thyroid ultrasound, and orbital computed tomography. Ficoll-Paque density gradient centrifugation was used to isolate PBMCs from 8.5 to 10 ml of fresh peripheral blood. Total RNA was extracted using Trizol reagent, and RNA quality was assessed on an Agilent 2100 Bioanalyzer. On the study overall, not on this receptor specifically: In validation, progression to ophthalmopathy was predicted by the model with almost 71% sensitivity and 72% to 85% specificity, a median of 6.5 months before onset. Sample size was not statistically predetermined, and blinding of investigators to group allocation was not performed. A model built on a 13 V-J signature distinguished ophthalmopathy from stable hyperthyroidism, reaching about 89% sensitivity and 81.08% specificity in cross-validation and 80%/75% in testing. Blood samples also contained most of the expanded thyroid clonotypes (frequency above 0.001), which suggests that blood repertoires may reflect thyroid immune responses.

The sample holds many counts of this clonotype. Its recognized antigen is unknown. Per-base quality was not reported, and no clone a single base away is much larger than it. The CDR3 goes from the cysteine to the phenylalanine over 15 residues. CDR3 DNA is the only sequence kept; it has 45 bases, read in frame from the first base. V lost 0 bases and J lost 4 bases, and the count of bases not matched to a germline gene is 6. In the germline V gene (reference sequence), CDR1 corresponds to DFQATT and CDR2 to SNEGSKA. The receptor was isolated from a woman aged 45-60 years with Graves' ophthalmopathy. Sequencing used blood. The chain is encoded by TRBV20-1 joined to TRBJ1-2, with 9 bases in between that match TRBD1. The DNA sequence reads TGCAGTGCTAGAGACCGGGACAGGGTAACCTATGGCTACACCTTC. This encodes CSARDRDRVTYGYTF.